The source of this TCR beta chain is a study of shared clonotypes between healthy human individuals (dated by TCRdb to about 2020). A note on the overall study: Three men and a couple of women, aged 18 to 49 years, made up the cohort. To estimate repertoire size and how much clonotype sharing occurs between individuals, the study deeply sequenced the blood TCR repertoires of several healthy adults. To increase sequencing depth and limit assay-specific biases, TCR repertoire library preparation and sequencing were carried out by different laboratories using diverse techniques. Between about 0.94 and 8.9 billion PBMCs per donor were obtained by leukapheresis. Findings and caveats that apply to the study as a whole: Because the study included only a small number of donors, the genetic and exposure-history diversity represented was limited. Sampling was restricted to blood, and TCR repertoires in tissues likely differ from the TCR repertoires found in blood. Pairwise subsampling indicated that sequencing depth was expected to affect the degree of clonotype sharing among donors.

A word on this clone: Its antigen is currently not known. Base-call qualities are not available, and no considerably larger clone is one nucleotide away.

Healthy HIV-negative adults with no recently reported acute infections or vaccinations were included as donors. Every donor was a Caucasian adult residing in Nashville, Tennessee, USA. For unsorted samples, about 90 million PBMCs were counted and genomic DNA was extracted with the QIAamp DNA Blood Mini kit. Blood was collected by leukapheresis, and PBMCs were isolated by Ficoll-Histopaque density gradient centrifugation and then cryopreserved in liquid nitrogen vapor phase. TCR CDR3 regions were amplified from genomic DNA by multiplex PCR using the deep immunoSEQ assay. Genomic DNA extracted from each cell subset was distributed evenly over all wells of several immunoSEQ 96-well plates, and each plate served as one replicate. For unsorted PBMC, 300 ng genomic DNA, equal to around 30,000 T cell genomes, was loaded into each replicate PCR. Ten immunoSEQ deep assay plates were used to sequence the unsorted PBMC genomic DNA. Purified libraries were quantified with a Qubit 3.0 fluorometer, sized on a Bioanalyzer 2100, and re-quantified with the KAPA Library Quantification kit. Every immunoSEQ 96-well plate was sequenced on a separate single-read 150-cycle Illumina NextSeq 550 flow cell. Per the original workflow: Because the immunoSEQ output held only junctional sequences and lacked quality scores, the filtering could not match the filtering applied to full-length reads. Sequences were annotated with PyIR, a Python wrapper for IgBLAST v1.9, and V/J genes and CDR3 were assigned using IMGT germline references. Reads were removed for weak V/J assignments (E-value above 1e-6), missing CDR3, stop codons, out-of-frame junctions, or ambiguous translated residues. V3J clonotypes were defined as sequences sharing the same inferred V gene, J gene, and CDR3 amino acid sequence. To compute the percentage overlap between repertoires, the number of shared unique clonotypes was divided by the size of the smaller repertoire. Repertoire richness was assessed with RTK rarefaction, the Chao1 estimator, and Recon v2.1 estimates of unobserved clonotypes. The immuneACCESS repertoire file appears here via TCRdb, limited to in-frame rearrangements. These files lack a portion of the clones; in checked studies, under half of the deficit traces to unresolved V genes, and the cause of the others is not known. V, J and clone size reflect that table, while D and trimming were determined from the DNA. Counted in this sample were 400,000 to 600,000 clones; about 80% of them appeared once. The ten biggest clones cover 9.5% to 15% of the sample.

The germline V end is reduced by 4 bases and the J end by 7 bases; junction bases left unmatched: 7. The germline V gene (reference sequence) specifies SGHKS as CDR1 and YYEKEE as CDR2. The CDR3 measures 14 amino acids from cysteine to phenylalanine. Of all the DNA, just the CDR3 is kept, 42 bases in frame from base 1. What was sequenced was PBMCs. The sequence was obtained from a woman in her thirties or forties in good health. Some clones in this sample may be carry-over from other donors' samples. In this chain, TRBV5-5 is recombined with TRBJ1-4; a stretch of 7 junction bases matches TRBD1. The DNA sequence is given as TGTGCCAGCAGCGTCAGGGGGTTTGGTGAAAAACTGTTTTTT. The translation is CASSVRGFGEKLFF.